This record concerns one TCR beta chain sequence. Deletions cut 7 bases from V and 0 bases from J, with 22 bases between. The germline V gene has CDR1 SGHRS and CDR2 YFSETQ. CDR3 size: 18 residues. The data originate from a study of blood T cell repertoires in COVID-19. In the study overall: The origin of the acute and convalescent COVID-19 samples was the United States, Italy and Spain. In each case, the material was cDNA or gDNA derived from T cells, B-cell-depleted T cells, or PBMCs.

Methods used by the authors: Estimation of nucleated cell counts was performed using reference gene primer amplification. Sequencing was performed with immunoSEQ multiplex PCR; in TCRdb, only in-frame clones are kept and a portion is missing. The V and J calls and clone size were taken over from that table, and D and trimming were inferred from the DNA. The table includes about 170,000 clones, roughly 84% detected once. The specimen was peripheral blood. The receptor comes from a man between 65 and 80 years old with active or convalescent COVID-19. V usage is TRBV5-1 and J usage is TRBJ2-2; the D gene is possibly TRBD2 (6 bases). The chain's CDR3 is CASGGDWVSSANTGELFF. DNA of the CDR3: TGCGCCAGCGGAGGGGACTGGGTTTCTTCCGCGAACACCGGGGAGCTGTTTTTT.